The 19 T cell receptor beta chains listed next were all sequenced from one sample in a study of molecular identifiers for immune sequencing clone quantification. Each CDR3 protein is one row after TCRdb ran MiXCR on the PCR reads. The data contain hundreds of thousands of distinct CDR3 sequences, roughly 25% of them singletons. What was sequenced was naive CD8+ T cells from blood, with Jurkat cell RNA spiked in. The subset denotes: FACS-sorted CD8+CD4-CCR7+CD45RA+ naive T cells. These receptors came from a human donor in good health. Some libraries in this study had Jurkat cell RNA spiked in.

There are many counts of this clonotype. The chain couples TRBV6-2 or TRBV6-3 to TRBJ1-1, with a weak D call TRBD1 (6 bases). The CDR3 runs to 15 residues. Trimming removed 2 bases at V and 7 bases at J, with 17 bases between. CDR1 and CDR2 from the germline V gene are MNHEY and SVGEGT. The CDR3 sequence: CASSYDSQGRGEAFF. CDR3 nucleotides: TGTGCCAGCAGTTACGACTCTCAGGGGCGAGGTGAAGCTTTCTTT.

The chain has TRBV28 and TRBJ2-1; 7 bases fit TRBD1. Germline-derived CDR1 and CDR2 are MDHEN and SYDVKM. V gave up 4 bases and J gave up 0 bases; unmatched junction bases: 9. CDR3 size: 17 residues. In DNA form, the CDR3 reads TGTGCCAGCAGTTCCCTAAAGACAGGGAGCTCCTACAATGAGCAGTTCTTC. Translation: CASSSLKTGSSYNEQFF.

Regarding this clonotype: The junction and the germline gene differ at one end; a read error may be behind it. CDR3 sequence: CSASQTPNAEAFF. CDR3 DNA: TGCAGTGCTAGCCAGACCCCGAACGCTGAAGCTTTCTTT. V and J are TRBV20-1 and TRBJ1-1; D is undetermined. The germline V gene encodes CDR1 DFQATT and CDR2 SNEGSKA (reference sequence). The CDR3 sequence is 13 residues long.

At least ten counts were recorded for this clonotype. The V and J genes are TRBV11-2 and TRBJ2-3, with 7 bases that match TRBD2. Trimming cost V 7 bases and J 3 bases; bases outside gene matches: 10. CDR3 length equals 15 residues. Germline V gives CDR1 SGHAT, CDR2 FQNNGV. CDR3 amino acids: CASIEGGTKTDTQYF. DNA for the CDR3: TGTGCCAGCATCGAAGGAGGGACTAAAACAGATACGCAGTATTTT. The full variable domain, rest sourced from reference TRBV11-2 and TRBJ2-3, is EAGVAQSPRYKIIEKRQSVAFWCNPISGHATLYWYQQILGQGPKLLIQFQNNGVVDDSQLPKDRFSAERLKGVDSTLKIQPAKLEDSAVYLCASIEGGTKTDTQYFGPGTRLTVL.

About this clonotype itself: Being one base from a much bigger clone, this may be a read error. J is TRBJ2-1 and V is TRBV9; 8 bases are shared with TRBD2. This CDR3 spans 15 amino acids. Germline CDR1 and CDR2: SGDLS and YYNGEE. This CDR3 reads CASSSIAGSYNEPFF. CDR3 nucleotides: TGTGCCAGCAGCTCCATAGCGGGATCGTACAATGAGCCGTTCTTC.

Ten or more counts support this clonotype. The chain carries TRBV2 and TRBJ1-5, with a weak D call TRBD1 (5 bases). The CDR3 has 15 residues. Per germline, CDR1 SNHLY and CDR2 FYNNEI. Trimming stripped 4 bases from V and 4 bases from J, with 14 bases between. The CDR3 sequence is CASSVRGALNQPQHF. The CDR3 DNA reads as TGTGCCAGCAGTGTCAGAGGGGCCCTTAATCAGCCCCAGCATTTT.

Regarding this clonotype: Possible read error: a much larger clone is one base away. CDR3 sequence: CASSAGPAGYEQYF. Here the CDR3 DNA reads TGCGCCAGCAGCGCTGGACCAGCGGGGTACGAGCAGTACTTC. The chain couples TRBV5-1 to TRBJ2-7; 7 nucleotides agree with TRBD2. The CDR3 is made up of 14 amino acids. V lost 4 bases, J lost 4 bases, and 8 bases stayed unmatched. CDR1 and CDR2 from the germline V gene are SGHRS and YFSETQ.

This clonotype has only a few counts. This chain joins TRBV7-9 and TRBJ2-1; D is undetermined. V was pared by 5 bases and J by 6 bases, with 14 bases between. CDR1 and CDR2 from the germline V gene are SEHNR and FQNEAQ (reference sequence). This CDR3 contains 14 residues. The CDR3 nucleotides read TGTGCCAGCAGCCCATACACCGAACCCAATGAGCAGTTCTTC. This sequence encodes CASSPYTEPNEQFF.

In regard to this clonotype: This is likely a read error, given that the CDR3 carries no conserved phenylalanine or tryptophan at its end. The rearrangement joins TRBV5-6 to TRBJ2-7, with 7 bases that match TRBD1. The V gene's germline CDR1 is SGHDT and CDR2 YYEEEE. The CDR3 has 13 amino acids. The J segment lost 1 base and the V segment lost 6 bases, leaving 4 bases of the junction unmatched. CDR3 bases: TGTGCCAGCACCGGACAGGATTCCTACGAGCAGTACATC. Translated, it gives CASTGQDSYEQYI.

In its sample, this clonotype was seen a few times. Relative to the germline gene, one junction end is altered; a read error may explain this. The rearrangement uses TRBV7-9 and TRBJ2-2, with D perhaps assigned TRBD1 or TRBD2 (6 bases each). Germline V gives CDR1 SEHNR, CDR2 FQNEAQ (reference sequence). The CDR3 sequence is 15 residues long. DNA of the CDR3: TGTGTCAGCAGTTCAACCAGGGGAGGCACCGGGGAGCTGTTTTTT. It is translated as CVSSSTRGGTGELFF.

The chain uses TRBV19 and TRBJ1-2; weak D call: TRBD1 (6 bases). CDR3 length equals 11 residues. Trimming shortened V by 4 bases and J by 8 bases, and 8 bases separated the two germline ends. Germline CDR1 reads LNHDA; CDR2 reads SQIVND (reference sequence). CDR3 in amino acids: CASSTGVGYTF. Here the CDR3 DNA reads TGTGCCAGTAGTACAGGGGTCGGCTACACCTTC.

The chain carries TRBV20-1 and TRBJ2-3, with D possibly being TRBD1 (5 bases). V was clipped by 1 base and J by 0 bases, with 20 bases between them. The CDR3 is made up of 18 amino acids. Germline CDR1 and CDR2: DFQATT and SNEGSKA (reference sequence). CDR3 in amino acids: CSARVAVGVHVSTDTQYF. The CDR3 nucleotides are TGCAGTGCTAGAGTGGCCGTAGGGGTACACGTAAGCACAGATACGCAGTATTTT.

This clonotype has only a few counts. The chain couples TRBV4-3 to TRBJ2-1; 9 positions match TRBD1. With V trimmed by 5 bases and J by 0 bases, 11 bases remained unmatched. The CDR3 covers 18 residues. Looked up from germline, CDR1 is LGHNA and CDR2 is YSLEER. The CDR3, as DNA: TGCGCCAGCAGCTACCGGGGACAGGGTTCTCTCTCCTACAATGAGCAGTTCTTC. Translation: CASSYRGQGSLSYNEQFF.

V and J are TRBV11-2 and TRBJ2-1; 9 positions match TRBD2. Germline values: CDR1 SGHAT, CDR2 FQNNGV. This CDR3 spans 15 amino acids. V gave up 5 bases and J gave up 7 bases; unmatched junction bases: 9. The CDR3 is CASSDPSGIRNEQFF. CDR3 bases: TGTGCCAGCAGCGATCCTAGCGGGATAAGAAATGAGCAGTTCTTC.

The table lists this clonotype with many counts. The V and J genes are TRBV29-1 and TRBJ2-3; 10 bases line up with TRBD2. This CDR3 contains 14 residues. Germline lookup yields CDR1 SQVTM and CDR2 ANQGSEA. After removal of 7 bases from V and 0 bases from J, the junction contained 4 bases not matched to a gene. The DNA for the CDR3 is TGCAGCGGTACTAGCGGGAAAAGCACAGATACGCAGTATTTT. It codes for CSGTSGKSTDTQYF.

This clonotype was seen only once. This chain connects TRBV5-6 to TRBJ2-4; 9 bases fit TRBD2. Germline CDR1 is SGHDT and CDR2 is YYEEEE. CDR3 length equals 13 residues. Trimming took 4 bases from V and 7 from J; bases not matched to a gene: 3. The DNA for the CDR3 is TGTGCCAGCAGCCTCGGGACTAGCAACATTCAGTACTTC. Translating gives CASSLGTSNIQYF. The full variable domain, in which reference TRBV5-6 and TRBJ2-4 provide the parts outside the CDR3, is DAGVTQSPTHLIKTRGQQVTLRCSPKSGHDTVSWYQQALGQGPQFIFQYYEEEERQRGNFPDRFSGHQFPNYSSELNVNALLLGDSALYLCASSLGTSNIQYFGAGTRLSVL.

A note on this clonotype: A much bigger clone sits one base away, suggesting this may be a read error. The V and J genes are TRBV7-9 and TRBJ2-7, with D perhaps TRBD1 (7 bases). The germline V and J ends were trimmed by 8 bases and 6 bases, with 23 bases remaining between them. The CDR3 extends over 15 amino acids. Germline V gene sequence: CDR1 SEHNR, CDR2 FQNEAQ (reference sequence). CDR3 region: CASGSSQGGRVEQYF. Here the CDR3 DNA reads TGTGCCAGCGGCTCCAGCCAGGGGGGTCGGGTCGAGCAGTACTTC.

A remark on this clonotype: A single base separates this from a much larger clone, so it may be a read error. The chain employs TRBV28 and TRBJ2-3; 7 nucleotides align to TRBD2. Germline V gene lookup returns CDR1 MDHEN and CDR2 SYDVKM. The CDR3 runs to 17 residues. This chain's CDR3 is CASSLRGEGPHTHTQYF. CDR3 DNA: TGTGCCAGCAGTTTGCGCGGGGAGGGACCCCACACACATACGCAGTATTTT.

On this clonotype itself: A much larger clone is a single base away; this may be a read error. The chain links TRBV6-5 to TRBJ1-4; the D gene is possibly TRBD1 (6 bases). This CDR3 contains 8 residues. Germline V gene data show CDR1 as MNHEY and CDR2 as SVGAGI. CDR3 in amino acids: CPGERLFF. In DNA, the CDR3 is TGTCCAGGGGAAAGACTGTTTTTT.